These 12 T cell receptor beta chains share one sample of origin, sequenced in a study of T cells in Graves' hyperthyroidism and ophthalmopathy (dated by TCRdb to the late 2010s). Libraries were prepared through multiplex PCR. Instrument on record: Illumina HiSeq 2000. The TCR beta CDR3 regions were amplified from the RNA transcripts. A first-round RT-PCR of the TCR CDR3 used the HTBI primer set with the Qiagen OneStep RT-PCR kit. TCRdb took the public reads, trimmed them with fastp at Q25, ran MiXCR for clone calling and kept in-frame beta chains. Rows with one shared CDR3 protein collapse into an entry with the most common genes and DNA. The sample profile shows a few hundred thousand distinct CDR3 sequences; approximately 15% of them were found once. Around 17% of the sample rests with the top ten. Material: blood. These receptors were obtained from a young woman with Graves' hyperthyroidism.

The rearrangement joins TRBV27 to TRBJ1-2, with no clear D. Germline values: CDR1 MNHEY, CDR2 SMNVEV (reference sequence). The CDR3 runs 15 residues. The germline V and J ends were trimmed by 0 bases and 4 bases, with 12 bases remaining between them. CDR3: CASSLSAGWSYGYTF. CDR3 DNA: TGTGCCAGCAGTTTATCGGCAGGTTGGAGCTATGGCTACACCTTC.

This clonotype came up many times. CDR3 in amino acids: CASRNVGSPQHF. CDR3 bases: TGTGCCAGCAGAAACGTCGGATCGCCCCAGCATTTT. This chain connects TRBV12-3 or TRBV12-4 to TRBJ1-5; D is uncertain. CDR3 size: 12 residues. The V end lost 6 bases, the J end lost 9 bases, and 12 bases lay between the germline ends.

There are many counts of this clonotype. This sequence joins TRBV18 and TRBJ1-1; TRBD1 agrees at 8 bases. This CDR3 comprises 18 residues. Per germline, CDR1 KGHSH and CDR2 LQKENI. V lost 2 bases and J lost 5; bases outside the gene matches: 16. The CDR3 reads CASSPSRTGKLEGTEAFF. The CDR3 DNA follows: TGTGCCAGCTCACCATCGCGGACAGGGAAACTAGAGGGGACTGAAGCTTTCTTT.

This clonotype has a count of ten or more. The rearrangement links TRBV6-1 to TRBJ2-2; D is possibly TRBD1 (5 bases). Trimming removed 6 bases at V and 4 bases at J, with 21 bases between. Per germline, CDR1 MNHNS and CDR2 SASEGT. This CDR3 contains 17 residues. The CDR3 nucleotides are TGTGCCAGCAGGGGTCCTGGGGCCAAACAACGCACCGGGGAGCTGTTTTTT. It translates to CASRGPGAKQRTGELFF.

The chain has TRBV5-6 and TRBJ2-7; 8 bases agree with TRBD1. The CDR3 is 14 amino acids. Germline values: CDR1 SGHDT, CDR2 YYEEEE. Unmatched junction bases numbered 5, after V lost 4 bases and J lost 2 bases. The CDR3 region is CASSPTGDPYEQYF. The CDR3 region has the DNA TGTGCCAGCAGCCCGACAGGGGACCCCTACGAGCAGTACTTC. The full variable domain, completed using reference TRBV5-6 and TRBJ2-7, is DAGVTQSPTHLIKTRGQQVTLRCSPKSGHDTVSWYQQALGQGPQFIFQYYEEEERQRGNFPDRFSGHQFPNYSSELNVNALLLGDSALYLCASSPTGDPYEQYFGPGTRLTVT.

This clonotype came up many times. The chain employs TRBV24-1 and TRBJ1-5, with a weak D call TRBD1 (6 bases). V lost 3 bases to trimming and J lost 3 bases, with 11 bases between them. Germline values: CDR1 KGHDR, CDR2 SFDVKD. The CDR3 has 15 amino acids. The CDR3 bases are TGTGCCACCAGTGATGGTGACAGGCCCAATCAGCCCCAGCATTTT. Its translation is CATSDGDRPNQPQHF.

The chain is built from TRBV30 and TRBJ2-5; the match to TRBD2 covers 8 bases. Trimming took 3 bases from V and 1 from J; bases not matched to a gene: 1. The germline CDR1 and CDR2 sequences are GTSNPN and SVGIG (reference sequence). This CDR3 spans 13 amino acids. The CDR3 loop is CAWRLAGQETQYF. For the CDR3, the DNA is TGTGCCTGGAGGCTAGCGGGCCAAGAGACCCAGTACTTC.

The chain has TRBV4-1 and TRBJ2-1; no clear D. This CDR3 is 17 amino acids long. Germline CDR1 reads MGHRA; CDR2 reads YSYEKL. V shed 1 base and J shed 2 bases, with 15 bases lying between them. The CDR3 bases are TGCGCCAGCAGCCAAGGCCCCGGAGCAAGCGCCTACAATGAGCAGTTCTTC. Translated: CASSQGPGASAYNEQFF.

Ten or more counts support this clonotype. The rearrangement uses TRBV3-1 and TRBJ1-1; D may be TRBD1 (6 bases). CDR3 length equals 14 residues. The V gene's germline CDR1 is LGHDT and CDR2 YNNKEL (reference sequence). Trimming pared 2 bases from V and 5 bases from J, leaving 12 bases between. The CDR3 nucleotides are TGTGCCAGCAGCCAATTTACGCAGGGGACTGAAGCTTTCTTT. It yields the protein CASSQFTQGTEAFF. The full variable domain, its missing parts supplied by reference TRBV3-1 and TRBJ1-1, is DTAVSQTPKYLVTQMGNDKSIKCEQNLGHDTMYWYKQDSKKFLKIMFSYNNKELIINETVPNRFSPKSPDKAHLNLHINSLELGDSAVYFCASSQFTQGTEAFFGQGTRLTVV.

This clonotype was detected ten times or more. V is TRBV11-2 and J is TRBJ1-4; D uncertain. Trimming shortened V by 4 bases and J by 0 bases, and 6 bases separated the two germline ends. The CDR3 is made up of 14 amino acids. CDR1 and CDR2 from the germline V gene are SGHAT and FQNNGV. The CDR3 is CASSSRTTNEKLFF. The CDR3 DNA reads TGTGCCAGCAGCTCCAGAACAACTAATGAAAAACTGTTTTTT.

This clonotype was seen at least ten times. The chain has TRBV5-1 and TRBJ1-4; 7 bases are a match to TRBD1. The CDR3 has 13 amino acids. Germline assignment: CDR1 SGHRS and CDR2 YFSETQ. V gave up 6 bases and J gave up 5 bases; unmatched junction bases: 4. The CDR3 nucleotides are TGCGCCAGCAAGGGACAGTTCAATGAAAAACTGTTTTTT. Translating gives CASKGQFNEKLFF. The whole variable domain, filled in from reference TRBV5-1 and TRBJ1-4, reads KAGVTQTPRYLIKTRGQQVTLSCSPISGHRSVSWYQQTPGQGLQFLFEYFSETQRNKGNFPGRFSGRQFSNSRSEMNVSTLELGDSALYLCASKGQFNEKLFFGSGTQLSVL.

On this clonotype itself: A single base separates this from a much larger clone, so it may be a read error. The CDR3 loop reads CVSSRGGTYEQYV. The CDR3 bases are TGTGTCAGCAGTCGTGGGGGGACCTACGAGCAGTACGTC. The rearrangement uses TRBV7-2 and TRBJ2-7, with D possibly matching TRBD2 (6 bases). Germline V gene sequence: CDR1 SGHTA, CDR2 FQGNSA. This CDR3 is built from 13 residues.